Below are 5 T cell receptor beta chains sequenced from a single sample in a study of long-term antiretroviral therapy in people with HIV. Researchers report immunoSEQ v3.0 was run at survey level. Generated by immunoSEQ multiplex PCR, the TCRdb table keeps only in-frame clones and is missing some. Found here are 15,000 to 20,000 clones, more than 60% of them singletons; the top ten hold about 16%. This sample comprised unsorted PBMCs, obtained around 2.1 years before starting antiretroviral therapy. The receptors originated from a man younger than 45 with HIV.

This clone was found a few times. This chain links TRBV29-1 with TRBJ2-5; no reliable D call. This CDR3 has 12 amino acids. Deletions cut 6 bases from V and 5 bases from J, with 13 bases between. Per the germline V gene, CDR1 is SQVTM and CDR2 is ANQGSEA. The CDR3 sequence is CSVSTMFETQYF. As DNA, the CDR3 is TGCAGCGTGAGCACGATGTTTGAGACCCAGTACTTC.

V gene TRBV6-4 combines with J gene TRBJ1-1, with D tentatively TRBD1 (5 bases). V lost 0 bases to trimming and J lost 10 bases, with 12 bases between them. The CDR3 extends over 13 amino acids. Germline CDR1 is MRHNA and CDR2 is SNTAGT. CDR3 nucleotide sequence: TGTGCCAGCAGTGACTCGCCAACAGGCGCAGCTTTCTTT. Translation gives CASSDSPTGAAFF.

The chain joins TRBV19 to TRBJ2-1, with 8 positions matching TRBD2. J lost 7 bases, V lost 3 bases, and 8 bases had no gene match. The CDR3 runs 15 residues. Germline lookup yields CDR1 LNHDA and CDR2 SQIVND (reference sequence). Here the CDR3 DNA reads TGTGCCAGTAGTATGGTAGCGGGGAACTGGAATGAGCAGTTCTTC. The encoded protein is CASSMVAGNWNEQFF.

This chain connects TRBV7-9 to TRBJ1-4, with no clear D. The V and J ends lost 5 bases and 8 bases respectively, with 15 bases between them. Germline V gene data show CDR1 as SEHNR and CDR2 as FQNEAQ (reference sequence). CDR3 size: 14 residues. The CDR3 nucleotides read TGTGCCAGCAGCCCTGAGAGTATACCCGAAAAACTGTTTTTT. Translating it yields CASSPESIPEKLFF. Supplemented by reference TRBV7-9 and TRBJ1-4, the full variable domain reads DTGVSQNPRHKITKRGQNVTFRCDPISEHNRLYWYRQTLGQGPEFLTYFQNEAQLEKSRLLSDRFSAERPKGSFSTLEIQRTEQGDSAMYLCASSPESIPEKLFFGSGTQLSVL.

The chain carries TRBV10-3 and TRBJ1-5; D is ambiguous. V was trimmed by 4 bases and J by 7 bases, leaving 11 bases between them. Per the germline V gene, CDR1 is ENHRY and CDR2 is SYGVKD. The CDR3 is 13 residues long. The CDR3, as DNA: TGTGCCATCAGTGGTCAGGCTCACCAGCCCCAGCATTTT. Its protein is CAISGQAHQPQHF.